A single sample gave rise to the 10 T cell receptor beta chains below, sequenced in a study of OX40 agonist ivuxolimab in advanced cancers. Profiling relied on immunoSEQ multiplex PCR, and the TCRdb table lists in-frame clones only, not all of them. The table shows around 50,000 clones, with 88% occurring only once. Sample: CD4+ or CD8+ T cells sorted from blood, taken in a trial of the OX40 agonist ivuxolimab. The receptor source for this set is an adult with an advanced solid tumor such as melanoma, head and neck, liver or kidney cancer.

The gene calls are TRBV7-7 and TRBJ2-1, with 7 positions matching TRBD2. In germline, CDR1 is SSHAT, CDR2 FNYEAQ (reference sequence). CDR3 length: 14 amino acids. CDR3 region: CASSESGTYNEQFF. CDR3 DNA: TGTGCTAGCTCGGAAAGCGGGACCTACAATGAGCAGTTCTTC. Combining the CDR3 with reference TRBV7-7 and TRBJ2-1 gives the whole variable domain GAGVSQSPRYKVTKRGQDVTLRCDPISSHATLYWYQQALGQGPEFLTYFNYEAQPDKSGLPSDRFSAERPEGSISTLTIQRTEQRDSAMYRCASSESGTYNEQFFGPGTRLTVL.

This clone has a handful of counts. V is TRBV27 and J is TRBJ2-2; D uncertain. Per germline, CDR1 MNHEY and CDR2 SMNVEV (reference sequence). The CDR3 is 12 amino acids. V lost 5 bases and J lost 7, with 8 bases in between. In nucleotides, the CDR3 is TGTGCCAGCAGTCCATTTATCGGGGAGCTGTTTTTT. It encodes CASSPFIGELFF.

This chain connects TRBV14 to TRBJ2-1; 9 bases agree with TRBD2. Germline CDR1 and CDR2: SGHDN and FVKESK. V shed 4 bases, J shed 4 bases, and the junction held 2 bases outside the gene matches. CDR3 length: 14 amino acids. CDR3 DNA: TGTGCCAGCAGCCCGACTAGCGGTTACAATGAGCAGTTCTTC. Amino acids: CASSPTSGYNEQFF.

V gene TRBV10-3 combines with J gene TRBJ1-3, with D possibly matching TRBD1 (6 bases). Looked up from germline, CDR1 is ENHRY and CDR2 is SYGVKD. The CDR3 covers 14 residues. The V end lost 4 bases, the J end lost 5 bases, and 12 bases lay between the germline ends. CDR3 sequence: CAISARGFRNTIYF. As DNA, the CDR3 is TGTGCCATCAGTGCAAGGGGGTTTCGAAACACCATATATTTT.

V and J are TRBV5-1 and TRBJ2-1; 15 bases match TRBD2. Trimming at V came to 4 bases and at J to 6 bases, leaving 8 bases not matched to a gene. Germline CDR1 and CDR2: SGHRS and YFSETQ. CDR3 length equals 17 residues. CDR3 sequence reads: CASSPDPGLAGGNEQFF. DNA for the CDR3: TGCGCCAGCAGCCCGGACCCGGGACTAGCGGGAGGCAATGAGCAGTTCTTC. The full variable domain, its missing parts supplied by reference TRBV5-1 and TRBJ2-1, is KAGVTQTPRYLIKTRGQQVTLSCSPISGHRSVSWYQQTPGQGLQFLFEYFSETQRNKGNFPGRFSGRQFSNSRSEMNVSTLELGDSALYLCASSPDPGLAGGNEQFFGPGTRLTVL.

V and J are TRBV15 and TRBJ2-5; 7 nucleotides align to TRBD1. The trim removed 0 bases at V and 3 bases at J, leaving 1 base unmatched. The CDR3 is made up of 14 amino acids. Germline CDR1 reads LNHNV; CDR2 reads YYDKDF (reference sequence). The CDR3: CATSRDTGEETQYF. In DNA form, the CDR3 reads TGTGCCACCAGCAGAGATACAGGGGAAGAGACCCAGTACTTC.

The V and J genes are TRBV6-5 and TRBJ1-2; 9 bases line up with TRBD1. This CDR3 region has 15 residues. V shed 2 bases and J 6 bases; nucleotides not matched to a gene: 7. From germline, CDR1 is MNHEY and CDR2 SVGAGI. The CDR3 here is CASSYPGQGKDGYTF. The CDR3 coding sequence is TGTGCCAGCAGTTACCCAGGACAGGGGAAGGATGGCTACACCTTC.

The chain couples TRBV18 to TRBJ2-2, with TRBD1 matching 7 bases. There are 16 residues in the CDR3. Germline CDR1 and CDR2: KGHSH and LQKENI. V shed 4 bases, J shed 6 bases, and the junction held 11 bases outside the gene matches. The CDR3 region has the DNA TGTGCCAGCTCACTATCACGACAGGGTGGCCCCGGGGAGCTGTTTTTT. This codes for CASSLSRQGGPGELFF.

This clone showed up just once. CDR3 loop: CASSLLAGIQETQYF. CDR3 coding DNA: TGTGCCAGCAGCTTATTAGCGGGGATCCAAGAGACCCAGTACTTC. This chain joins TRBV7-9 and TRBJ2-5; the match to TRBD2 covers 8 bases. CDR3 length: 15 residues. V lost 2 bases, J lost 1 base, and 3 bases stayed unmatched. Germline loops: CDR1 SEHNR, CDR2 FQNEAQ (reference sequence).

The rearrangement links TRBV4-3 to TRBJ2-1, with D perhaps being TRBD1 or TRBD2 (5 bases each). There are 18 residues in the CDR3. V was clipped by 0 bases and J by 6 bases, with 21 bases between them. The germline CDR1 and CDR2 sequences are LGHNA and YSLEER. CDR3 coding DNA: TGCGCCAGCAGCCAAGATACCCCCGGGACCCCCGGCGGCAATGAGCAGTTCTTC. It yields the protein CASSQDTPGTPGGNEQFF.